Below are 30 T cell receptor beta chains sequenced from a single sample in a study of PD-1 blockade in classical Hodgkin lymphoma. Measured with immunoSEQ multiplex PCR; TCRdb has only the in-frame clones, and not every one. The sample includes fewer than 30,000 clones, over 65% of them seen just once. All patients experienced relapse after autologous stem cell transplantation, and brentuximab vedotin exposure was variable. Sequenced here: peripheral blood mononuclear cells (PBMCs), sampled before the second cycle of nivolumab. All receptors come from a human donor with classical Hodgkin lymphoma.

The chain uses TRBV5-4 and TRBJ1-1, with D perhaps matching TRBD1 (5 bases). Germline lookup yields CDR1 SGHNT and CDR2 YYREEE (reference sequence). CDR3 size: 13 residues. V shed 3 bases and J shed 8 bases, with 14 bases lying between them. CDR3 region: CASSSRAGEEAFF. CDR3 DNA: TGTGCCAGCAGCTCCCGGGCGGGGGAGGAAGCTTTCTTT. Full variable domain (outside the CDR3, taken from reference TRBV5-4 and TRBJ1-1): ETGVTQSPTHLIKTRGQQVTLRCSSQSGHNTVSWYQQALGQGPQFIFQYYREEENGRGNFPPRFSGLQFPNYSSELNVNALELDDSALYLCASSSRAGEEAFFGQGTRLTVV.

The V and J genes are TRBV5-5 and TRBJ2-1; TRBD2 matches 13 bases. The CDR3 runs to 18 residues. With 4 bases clipped from V and 0 bases from J, the junction kept 7 bases outside the gene matches. The V gene's germline CDR1 is SGHKS and CDR2 YYEKEE (reference sequence). For the CDR3, the DNA is TGTGCCAGCAGCCGAGGGACTAGCGGGGAGAGCTCCTACAATGAGCAGTTCTTC. It encodes CASSRGTSGESSYNEQFF.

The rearrangement links TRBV5-4 to TRBJ1-1; D call uncertain. Germline CDR1 and CDR2: SGHNT and YYREEE (reference sequence). The CDR3 runs 15 residues. V was cut by 3 bases and J by 2 bases, with 14 bases left in between. In nucleotides, the CDR3 is TGTGCCAGCAGCTCCCCGGGAGGACCAAACACTGAAGCTTTCTTT. Protein product: CASSSPGGPNTEAFF.

The gene calls are TRBV27 and TRBJ2-2; tentatively, D is TRBD1 or TRBD2 (5 bases each). The CDR3 has 16 residues. Trimming shortened V by 3 bases and J by 0 bases, and 11 bases separated the two germline ends. Per the germline V gene, CDR1 is MNHEY and CDR2 is SMNVEV (reference sequence). The CDR3 DNA sequence: TGTGCCAGCAGTTTTTCCGGGGCTTCGAACACCGGGGAGCTGTTTTTT. Its protein is CASSFSGASNTGELFF.

The chain recombines TRBV7-9 with TRBJ2-7; TRBD2 agrees at 7 bases. CDR3 length: 16 amino acids. The trim removed 1 base at V and 3 bases at J, leaving 9 bases unmatched. CDR1 is SEHNR and CDR2 is FQNEAQ in the germline V gene (reference sequence). The CDR3 nucleotides read TGTGCCAGCAGCTTAGGTGGGAGCGGGGAAAGCTACGAGCAGTACTTC. This codes for CASSLGGSGESYEQYF.

This clone has just a few counts. CDR3 DNA: TGTGCCAGCAGCCTAGGACCAGACTACAATGAGCAGTTCTTC. It codes for CASSLGPDYNEQFF. The chain has TRBV7-2 and TRBJ2-1, with no clear D. Deletions cut 5 bases from V and 3 bases from J, with 11 bases between. Per the germline V gene, CDR1 is SGHTA and CDR2 is FQGNSA. This CDR3 spans 14 amino acids.

The chain combines TRBV25-1 with TRBJ2-2; 9 bases line up with TRBD1. Trimming took 1 base from V and 7 from J; bases not matched to a gene: 7. Germline V CDR1 and CDR2: MGHDK, SYGVNS. This CDR3 is 16 amino acids long. The DNA of the CDR3 is TGTGCCAGCAGTGAATGGAGGACAGGGGATCACGGGGAGCTGTTTTTT. It encodes CASSEWRTGDHGELFF.

The chain joins TRBV18 to TRBJ2-7, with TRBD1 matching over 7 bases. V trimming: 5 bases; J trimming: 1 base; junction bases outside the gene matches: 5. The CDR3 spans 14 residues. The germline V gene encodes CDR1 KGHSH and CDR2 LQKENI. The CDR3 region is CASSNRDSSYEQYF. CDR3 sequence (DNA): TGTGCCAGCTCAAACCGGGACAGTTCCTACGAGCAGTACTTC.

The rearrangement uses TRBV6-5 and TRBJ1-2; 7 positions agree with TRBD1. Losses at the gene ends were 3 bases for V and 4 bases for J; bases not matched to a gene: 8. The germline V gene has CDR1 MNHEY and CDR2 SVGAGI. CDR3 length: 15 residues. The CDR3 spells CASSYGNRGSYGYTF. The CDR3 DNA is TGTGCCAGCAGTTATGGGAACAGGGGTTCCTATGGCTACACCTTC.

This clone was detected a few times. The chain joins TRBV5-1 to TRBJ2-1; 9 bases fit TRBD2. The CDR3 runs 15 residues. CDR1 and CDR2 (germline): SGHRS, YFSETQ. Losses at the gene ends were 3 bases for V and 7 bases for J; bases not matched to a gene: 8. The CDR3 nucleotides are TGCGCCAGCAGCTGGACACCGACTAGCGGTAATGAGCAGTTCTTC. Encoded protein: CASSWTPTSGNEQFF.

This clone was seen a handful of times. The V gene is TRBV28, the J gene TRBJ1-2, with D perhaps matching TRBD1 (5 bases). Germline CDR1 and CDR2: MDHEN and SYDVKM. Deletions cut 5 bases from V and 7 bases from J, with 26 bases between. CDR3 length: 17 residues. In nucleotides, the CDR3 is TGTGCCAGCAGTCCTTCCCGGGACGCACTCAGTGTACGTGGCTACACCTTC. Its protein product is CASSPSRDALSVRGYTF.

CDR3 region: CASSDAAGGSEQFF. The CDR3 region has the DNA TGTGCCAGCAGCGACGCTGCGGGGGGCAGTGAGCAGTTCTTC. The chain carries TRBV7-8 and TRBJ2-1, with 8 bases fitting TRBD2. Germline V gene lookup returns CDR1 SGHVS and CDR2 FQNEAQ. The junction had 9 bases not matched to a gene; V was cut back by 5 bases and J by 9 bases. The length of the CDR3 is 14 residues.

The gene calls are TRBV7-9 and TRBJ2-1, with TRBD1 as a possible D gene (5 bases). Germline V gene sequence: CDR1 SEHNR, CDR2 FQNEAQ (reference sequence). The germline V and J ends were trimmed by 4 bases and 0 bases, with 13 bases remaining between them. The CDR3 has 16 amino acids. CDR3 DNA sequence: TGTGCCAGCAGCTACCAGCCCGACAGCTCCTACAATGAGCAGTTCTTC. Translating it yields CASSYQPDSSYNEQFF.

The genes are TRBV6-1 and TRBJ1-2, with TRBD1 identical over 9 bases. V shed 8 bases, J shed 7 bases, and the junction held 2 bases outside the gene matches. The CDR3 has 11 residues. Germline V gene sequence: CDR1 MNHNS, CDR2 SASEGT. The CDR3 loop reads CASGQGPGYTF. In DNA, the CDR3 is TGTGCCAGCGGACAGGGGCCTGGCTACACCTTC.

This chain links TRBV2 with TRBJ1-1, with TRBD1 identical over 7 bases. CDR1 SNHLY and CDR2 FYNNEI come from the germline V gene. The CDR3 spans 10 residues. The V and J ends lost 6 bases and 8 bases, in that order; junction bases with no gene match: 0. CDR3: CASRTGEAFF. The CDR3 region has the DNA TGTGCCAGCAGGACAGGGGAAGCTTTCTTT. Together with reference TRBV2 and TRBJ1-1, the CDR3 gives the full variable domain: EPEVTQTPSHQVTQMGQEVILRCVPISNHLYFYWYRQILGQKVEFLVSFYNNEISEKSEIFDDQFSVERPDGSNFTLKIRSTKLEDSAMYFCASRTGEAFFGQGTRLTVV.

This clone was observed once. The chain links TRBV19 to TRBJ1-2; D is unclear. CDR1 and CDR2 (germline): LNHDA, SQIVND (reference sequence). CDR3 length equals 19 residues. V was pared by 4 bases and J by 4 bases, with 28 bases between. The CDR3 is CASSKVGQDGGIASYGYTF. CDR3 DNA sequence: TGTGCCAGTAGTAAGGTCGGGCAGGACGGCGGTATAGCCAGCTATGGCTACACCTTC.

V is TRBV29-1 and J is TRBJ2-3, with TRBD1 matching over 7 bases. CDR1 and CDR2 (germline): SQVTM, ANQGSEA. This CDR3 has 13 residues. The ends lost 4 bases at V and 6 bases at J; junction bases unmatched: 7. The CDR3, as DNA: TGCAGCGTTGCTCGGCCAGGGGGTGATACGCAGTATTTT. Protein: CSVARPGGDTQYF.

V gene TRBV19 combines with J gene TRBJ2-1; 9 bases map to TRBD1. J lost 13 bases, V lost 3 bases, and 4 bases had no gene match. Germline CDR1 and CDR2: LNHDA and SQIVND (reference sequence). This CDR3 contains 12 residues. This CDR3 is CASSIGDRDQFF. In nucleotides, the CDR3 is TGTGCCAGTAGTATTGGGGACAGGGATCAGTTCTTC. Full variable domain (rest looked up from reference TRBV19 and TRBJ2-1): DGGITQSPKYLFRKEGQNVTLSCEQNLNHDAMYWYRQDPGQGLRLIYYSQIVNDFQKGDIAEGYSVSREKKESFPLTVTSAQKNPTAFYLCASSIGDRDQFFGPGTRLTVL.

The gene calls are TRBV5-1 and TRBJ2-1, with TRBD1 matching over 9 bases. After removal of 2 bases from V and 3 bases from J, the junction contained 9 bases not matched to a gene. The CDR3 is made up of 17 amino acids. In germline, CDR1 is SGHRS, CDR2 YFSETQ. The DNA of the CDR3 is TGCGCCAGCAGCTTATCGTCCGGGACAGGGATCTACAATGAGCAGTTCTTC. Translation gives CASSLSSGTGIYNEQFF. Combining the CDR3 with reference TRBV5-1 and TRBJ2-1 gives the whole variable domain KAGVTQTPRYLIKTRGQQVTLSCSPISGHRSVSWYQQTPGQGLQFLFEYFSETQRNKGNFPGRFSGRQFSNSRSEMNVSTLELGDSALYLCASSLSSGTGIYNEQFFGPGTRLTVL.

This chain uses TRBV27 with TRBJ2-3, with D uncertain. The CDR3 spans 12 residues. CDR1 and CDR2 from the germline V gene are MNHEY and SMNVEV (reference sequence). The V gene lost 6 bases and the J gene lost 2 bases, with 6 bases spanning the gap. CDR3 region: CASSSNTDTQYF. As DNA, the CDR3 is TGTGCCAGCAGCTCAAACACAGATACGCAGTATTTT.

This clone was found once. The chain has TRBV6-5 and TRBJ1-2, with no clear D. Trimming removed 8 bases at V and 8 bases at J, with 18 bases between. The germline V gene encodes CDR1 MNHEY and CDR2 SVGAGI. This CDR3 spans 13 amino acids. In DNA, the CDR3 is TGTGCCAGCGCTCCGGCCCGGGGAGTCGGCTACACCTTC. It translates to CASAPARGVGYTF.

The chain links TRBV4-2 to TRBJ2-3; no clear D gene. CDR3 length equals 16 residues. Deletions cut 2 bases from V and 0 bases from J, with 12 bases between. The germline V gene encodes CDR1 LGHNA and CDR2 YNFKEQ. CDR3 amino acids: CASSQTTPDSTDTQYF. CDR3 coding DNA: TGTGCCAGCAGCCAAACGACACCCGATAGCACAGATACGCAGTATTTT.

V and J are TRBV7-8 and TRBJ1-6; TRBD1 matches 11 bases. With 0 bases clipped from V and 9 bases from J, the junction kept 7 bases outside the gene matches. Germline V gives CDR1 SGHVS, CDR2 FQNEAQ. The CDR3 length is 17 residues. The CDR3 DNA is TGTGCCAGCAGCTTAGCGCTGGACAGGGGGCAGGGTTCACCCCTCCACTTT. Amino acid sequence: CASSLALDRGQGSPLHF.

Only a few counts were recorded for this clone. The rearrangement links TRBV2 to TRBJ1-1; the D gene is possibly TRBD1 (6 bases). The germline V gene has CDR1 SNHLY and CDR2 FYNNEI. The CDR3 totals 13 residues. Trimming left V 8 bases short and J 3 bases short, with 13 bases between. The CDR3 sequence is CASGGTRYTEAFF. The DNA for the CDR3 is TGTGCCAGCGGTGGGACACGCTACACTGAAGCTTTCTTT. The variable domain in full, with the rest retrieved from reference TRBV2 and TRBJ1-1, is EPEVTQTPSHQVTQMGQEVILRCVPISNHLYFYWYRQILGQKVEFLVSFYNNEISEKSEIFDDQFSVERPDGSNFTLKIRSTKLEDSAMYFCASGGTRYTEAFFGQGTRLTVV.

The J gene is TRBJ2-3, the V gene TRBV5-4; D is perhaps TRBD1 or TRBD2 (5 bases each). The CDR3 runs to 13 residues. From germline, CDR1 is SGHNT and CDR2 YYREEE (reference sequence). V dropped 4 bases and J dropped 5 bases, with 11 bases sitting between them. The CDR3 region has the DNA TGTGCCAGCAGCCAGACGAGGGGAGATACGCAGTATTTT. It specifies CASSQTRGDTQYF.

The CDR3 region is CASSAILGGYTF. The CDR3 nucleotides are TGTGCCAGTAGTGCGATTCTGGGAGGCTACACCTTC. J is TRBJ1-2 and V is TRBV19; D remains unclear. Trimming took 5 bases from V and 8 from J, leaving 12 bases between them. The germline gives CDR1 LNHDA, CDR2 SQIVND (reference sequence). CDR3 length: 12 residues.

V usage is TRBV6-1 and J usage is TRBJ2-7, with D uncertain. The V end lost 1 base, the J end lost 6 bases, and 10 bases lay between the germline ends. Germline CDR1 and CDR2: MNHNS and SASEGT. CDR3 size: 13 residues. Written as DNA, the CDR3 is TGTGCCAGCAGTGAAGTCCACGTCGCCGAGCAGTACGTC. It encodes CASSEVHVAEQYV.

The chain links TRBV25-1 to TRBJ1-5; tentative D call: TRBD1 (6 bases). The CDR3 runs to 14 residues. Germline V lookup: CDR1 MGHDK, CDR2 SYGVNS. V lost 6 bases and J lost 1, with 10 bases in between. CDR3 sequence reads: CASSEGGSNQPQHF. The CDR3 DNA reads TGTGCCAGCAGCGAGGGGGGAAGCAATCAGCCCCAGCATTTT.

The V and J genes are TRBV9 and TRBJ2-1; no definite D call. Germline CDR1 reads SGDLS; CDR2 reads YYNGEE. The CDR3 sequence is 16 residues long. V lost 3 bases and J 5 bases, leaving 18 bases between the germline ends. The DNA for the CDR3 is TGTGCCAGCAGCGGGCGCACTTTTAGGGCAGACAATGAGCAGTTCTTC. It specifies CASSGRTFRADNEQFF.

The rearrangement joins TRBV5-1 to TRBJ1-1; TRBD1 matches 7 bases. Germline CDR1 is SGHRS and CDR2 is YFSETQ. J lost 7 bases, V lost 2 bases, and 5 bases had no gene match. This CDR3 is built from 13 residues. Here the CDR3 reads CASSFSTGNEAFF. The CDR3 DNA reads TGCGCCAGCAGCTTCTCGACAGGGAATGAAGCTTTCTTT.